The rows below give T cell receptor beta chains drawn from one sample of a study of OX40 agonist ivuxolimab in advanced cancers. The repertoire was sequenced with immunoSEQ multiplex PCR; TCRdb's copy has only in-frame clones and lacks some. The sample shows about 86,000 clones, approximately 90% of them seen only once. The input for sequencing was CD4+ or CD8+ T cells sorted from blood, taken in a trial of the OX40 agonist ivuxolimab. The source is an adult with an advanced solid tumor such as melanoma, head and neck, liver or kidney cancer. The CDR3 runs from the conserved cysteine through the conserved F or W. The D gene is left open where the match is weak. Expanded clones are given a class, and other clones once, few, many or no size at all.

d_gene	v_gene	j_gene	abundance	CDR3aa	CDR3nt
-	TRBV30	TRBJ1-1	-	CAWSIQLNTEAFF	TGTGCCTGGAGTATACAGTTGAACACTGAAGCTTTCTTT
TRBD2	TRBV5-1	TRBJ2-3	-	CASRRREWADTQYF	TGCGCTTCCCGAAGGCGGGAGTGGGCAGATACGCAGTATTTT
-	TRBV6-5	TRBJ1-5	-	CASRRAGRNQPQHF	TGTGCCAGCAGACGAGCGGGGAGAAATCAGCCCCAGCATTTT
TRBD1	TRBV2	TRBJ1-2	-	CASSEVDGTGSGYTF	TGTGCCAGCAGTGAAGTCGACGGGACAGGGTCTGGCTACACCTTC
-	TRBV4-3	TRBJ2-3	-	CASSHEGLLSTDTQYF	TGCGCCAGCAGCCATGAAGGACTCCTAAGCACAGATACGCAGTATTTT
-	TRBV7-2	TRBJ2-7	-	CASSLSLDEQYF	TGTGCCAGCAGCTTATCCTTGGACGAGCAGTACTTC
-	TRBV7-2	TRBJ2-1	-	CASSRTTARNEQFF	TGTGCCAGCAGCCGAACGACAGCTAGGAATGAGCAGTTCTTC
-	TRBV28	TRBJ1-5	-	CASSGTYQPQHF	TGTGCCAGCAGTGGGACCTATCAGCCCCAGCATTTT
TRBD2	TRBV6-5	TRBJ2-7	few	CASSSGSPYEQYF	TGTGCCAGCAGTAGCGGGAGCCCCTACGAGCAGTACTTC
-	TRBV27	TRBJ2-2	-	CASRRSGIF	TGTGCCAGCAGACGATCGGGGATTTTT
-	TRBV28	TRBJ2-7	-	CASSLAPGQVTQYF	TGTGCCAGCAGTTTGGCGCCTGGACAAGTAACGCAGTACTTC
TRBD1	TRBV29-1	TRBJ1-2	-	CSVQRRDRIPINYGYTF	TGCAGCGTTCAGCGCCGGGACAGAATACCGATCAACTATGGCTACACCTTC
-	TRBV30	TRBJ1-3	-	CAWSRSGDTIYF	TGTGCCTGGAGTAGGAGCGGGGACACCATATATTTT
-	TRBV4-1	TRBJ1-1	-	CASSQEPGPEAFF	TGCGCCAGCAGCCAAGAACCAGGACCTGAAGCTTTCTTT
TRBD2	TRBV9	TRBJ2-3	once	CASSVGGTSGSSADTQYF	TGTGCCAGCAGCGTAGGTGGGACTAGCGGGAGTTCAGCTGATACGCAGTATTTT
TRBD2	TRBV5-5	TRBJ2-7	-	CASSLRLAAYNYEQYF	TGTGCCAGCAGCCTGCGCCTAGCGGCATATAACTACGAGCAGTACTTC
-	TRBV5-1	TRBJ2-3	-	CASSLARANTDTQYF	TGCGCCAGCAGCTTGGCCAGGGCTAACACAGATACGCAGTATTTT
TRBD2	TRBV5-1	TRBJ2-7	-	CASSLGASGNYEQYF	TGCGCCAGCAGCTTAGGTGCTAGCGGAAACTACGAGCAGTACTTC
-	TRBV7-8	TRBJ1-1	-	CASSLVGYTEAFF	TGTGCCAGCAGCTTAGTAGGGTACACTGAAGCTTTCTTT
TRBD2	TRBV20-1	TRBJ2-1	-	CSATGGNEQFF	TGCAGTGCCACCGGGGGGAATGAGCAGTTCTTC
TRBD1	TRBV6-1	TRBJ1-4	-	CATGQGVSEKLFF	TGTGCCACGGGACAGGGGGTTAGTGAAAAACTGTTTTTT
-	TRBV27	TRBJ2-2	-	CASSFDLRLTTGELFF	TGTGCCAGCAGTTTCGATTTGAGGCTCACAACCGGGGAGCTGTTTTTT
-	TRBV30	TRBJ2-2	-	CAWSRGLTTGLGTGELFF	TGTGCCTGGAGTCGTGGCCTGACAACAGGGTTGGGCACCGGGGAGCTGTTTTTT
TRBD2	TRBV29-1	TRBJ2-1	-	CSENPSGSYNEQFF	TGCAGCGAGAACCCTAGCGGGTCCTACAATGAGCAGTTCTTC
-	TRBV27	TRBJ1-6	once	CASSFNKKGPSPLHF	TGTGCCAGCAGTTTCAATAAGAAGGGCCCATCACCCCTCCACTTT
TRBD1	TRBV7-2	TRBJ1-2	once	CASSVSGTEYGYTF	TGTGCCAGCAGCGTATCCGGGACAGAATATGGCTACACCTTC
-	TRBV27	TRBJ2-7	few	CASSLSGAIGEQYF	TGTGCCAGCAGTTTGTCCGGGGCGATCGGTGAGCAGTACTTC
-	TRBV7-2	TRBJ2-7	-	CASSLGGFVYEQYF	TGTGCCAGCAGCTTAGGGGGTTTTGTCTACGAGCAGTACTTC
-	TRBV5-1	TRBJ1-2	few	CASSQTGRNYGYTF	TGCGCCAGCAGCCAGACCGGGAGAAACTATGGCTACACCTTC
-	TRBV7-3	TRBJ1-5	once	CASSLQGLEGEPQHF	TGTGCCAGCAGCTTACAGGGACTCGAGGGGGAGCCCCAGCATTTT
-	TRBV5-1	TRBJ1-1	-	CASSLADTEAFF	TGCGCCAGCAGCTTGGCAGACACTGAAGCTTTCTTT
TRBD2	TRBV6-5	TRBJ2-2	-	CASSYRRGAGELFF	TGTGCCAGCAGTTACCGGCGGGGGGCCGGGGAGCTGTTTTTT
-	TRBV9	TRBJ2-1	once	CASSVGLGNEQFF	TGTGCCAGCAGCGTAGGACTGGGCAATGAGCAGTTCTTC
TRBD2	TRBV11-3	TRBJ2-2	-	CASSFRSGGTGELFF	TGTGCCAGCAGCTTTCGGTCGGGAGGAACCGGGGAGCTGTTTTTT
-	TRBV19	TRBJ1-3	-	CASILGDTGNTIYF	TGTGCCAGTATTCTAGGGGACACCGGAAACACCATATATTTT
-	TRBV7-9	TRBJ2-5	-	CASNFLVGTQYF	TGTGCCAGCAACTTCCTCGTTGGGACCCAGTACTTC
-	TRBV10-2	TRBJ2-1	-	CASSFLAPVDNEQFF	TGCGCCAGCAGTTTCCTCGCCCCGGTTGACAATGAGCAGTTCTTC
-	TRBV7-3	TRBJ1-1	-	CASSLRPNTEAFF	TGTGCCAGCAGCTTAAGGCCGAACACTGAAGCTTTCTTT
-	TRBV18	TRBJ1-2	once	CASSPPAQGLDGCTF	TGTGCCAGCTCACCACCGGCTCAAGGGTTGGATGGCTGCACCTTC
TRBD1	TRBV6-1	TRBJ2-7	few	CASSPLRQGASEQYF	TGTGCCAGCAGTCCTCTTCGGCAGGGGGCATCCGAGCAGTACTTC
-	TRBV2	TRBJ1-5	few	CASKEYISNQPQHF	TGTGCCAGCAAGGAATACATTAGCAATCAGCCCCAGCATTTT
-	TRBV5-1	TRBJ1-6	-	CASSLRQGRDSPLHF	TGCGCCAGCAGCTTGAGGCAGGGGCGAGATTCACCCCTCCACTTT
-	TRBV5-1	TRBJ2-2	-	CASSQSPGIGAGELFF	TGCGCCAGCAGCCAGTCTCCAGGGATAGGGGCCGGGGAGCTGTTTTTT
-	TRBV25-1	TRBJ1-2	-	CASSEYGQAKGYTF	TGTGCCAGCAGTGAATATGGGCAGGCGAAGGGCTACACCTTC
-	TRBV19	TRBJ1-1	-	CASRRGFNTEAFF	TGTGCCAGTCGGAGGGGGTTCAACACTGAAGCTTTCTTT
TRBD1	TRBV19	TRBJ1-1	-	CASSKRTGDTEAFF	TGTGCCAGTAGTAAAAGGACAGGGGACACTGAAGCTTTCTTT
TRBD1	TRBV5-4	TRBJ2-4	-	CASSLGDRGGLAKNIQYF	TGTGCCAGCAGCTTGGGAGACAGGGGAGGCCTAGCCAAAAACATTCAGTACTTC
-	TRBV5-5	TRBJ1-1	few	CASSFGRVNTEAFF	TGTGCCAGCAGCTTCGGTAGGGTGAACACTGAAGCTTTCTTT
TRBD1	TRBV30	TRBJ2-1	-	CAWTRDSAFYNEQFF	TGTGCCTGGACACGGGACAGTGCGTTTTACAATGAGCAGTTCTTC
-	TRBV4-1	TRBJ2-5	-	CASSSRSYTTDRMTQYF	TGCGCCAGCAGCTCAAGATCTTATACTACCGACAGAATGACCCAGTACTTC
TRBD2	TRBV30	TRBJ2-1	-	CAWRTSGIYNEQFF	TGTGCCTGGAGGACTAGCGGGATATACAATGAGCAGTTCTTC
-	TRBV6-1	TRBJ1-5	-	CASSESGPNQPQHF	TGTGCCAGCAGTGAGAGTGGCCCAAATCAGCCCCAGCATTTT
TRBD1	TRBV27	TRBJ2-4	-	CASSLMRGGGKNIQYF	TGTGCCAGCAGTTTAATGCGAGGGGGCGGCAAAAACATTCAGTACTTC
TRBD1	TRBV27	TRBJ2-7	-	CASSLWGQGYEQHF	TGTGCCAGCAGTTTATGGGGACAGGGATACGAGCAGCACTTC
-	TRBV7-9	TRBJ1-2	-	CASSLEEASNYGYTF	TGTGCCAGCAGCTTAGAGGAGGCTTCTAACTATGGCTACACCTTC
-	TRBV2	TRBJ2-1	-	CASSEAAETWTFF	TGTGCCAGCAGTGAAGCCGCCGAGACCTGGACGTTCTTC
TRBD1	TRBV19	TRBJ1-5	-	CASRGQGLGTGQPQHF	TGTGCCAGTAGAGGACAGGGGTTGGGTACAGGGCAGCCCCAGCATTTT
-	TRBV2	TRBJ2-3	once	CASGRDSLLTDTQYF	TGTGCCAGCGGTCGGGACTCCCTACTCACAGATACGCAGTATTTT
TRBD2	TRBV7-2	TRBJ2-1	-	CASSVQAGELSYNEQFF	TGTGCCAGCAGCGTTCAAGCGGGGGAGCTCTCCTACAATGAGCAGTTCTTC